This T cell receptor (beta chain) appears in the sequencing data of a study of cytomegalovirus exposure and HLA in healthy donors. Study-wide results and caveats: Among immune exposure information, only CMV serostatus was available.

This clone was observed a few times. Its antigen is not identified. PCR employed 60 Vbeta and 13 Jbeta primers. Original data processing: Unique TCR beta chains totaled roughly 81 million in a later count, with roughly 10 million of them shared. Profiled with immunoSEQ multiplex PCR; TCRdb holds only in-frame clones, not every one. V and J calls and clone size are copied from that table; D and trimming were computed from the DNA. The sample yields some 130,000 clones, approximately 8.9% seen once. Germline assignment: CDR1 SGHRS and CDR2 YFSETQ. The CDR3 runs to 15 residues. After removal of 4 bases from V and 9 bases from J, the junction contained 13 bases not matched to a gene.

This chain connects TRBV5-1 to TRBJ2-4, with TRBD1 identical over 7 bases. This receptor was identified in a woman between 40 and 50 years old in good health and CMV-seropositive. Sequenced sample: PBMCs. DNA for the CDR3: TGCGCCAGCAGCGCCTACCAGGGGGAGATTGGCATTCAGTACTTC. This encodes CASSAYQGEIGIQYF.